This TCR beta chain was sequenced during a study of shared clonotypes between healthy human individuals. The naive CD8 subset, CD45RO-negative cells positively selected for CCR7, excluded terminally differentiated effector memory CD45RA+ cells. Every one of the donors was a Caucasian adult that lived in Nashville, Tennessee. The repertoire was sequenced with immunoSEQ multiplex PCR; TCRdb's copy has only in-frame clones and lacks some. This sample yields about 550,000 clones, of which around 95% are seen a single time; 0.11% belongs to the top ten. Germline CDR1 is MDHEN and CDR2 is SYDVKM. The length of the CDR3 is 18 residues. J lost 4 bases, V lost 1 base, and 9 bases had no gene match.

The sequenced sample was naive CD8+ T cells sorted from blood. The receptor was isolated from a woman aged 25 to 39 in good health. The V and J genes are TRBV28 and TRBJ2-7; 14 nucleotides match TRBD2. The CDR3 coding sequence is TGTGCCAGCAGTTTATTGATCGGGACTAGCGGGAGCAGTTACGAGCAGTACTTC. Encoded protein: CASSLLIGTSGSSYEQYF.